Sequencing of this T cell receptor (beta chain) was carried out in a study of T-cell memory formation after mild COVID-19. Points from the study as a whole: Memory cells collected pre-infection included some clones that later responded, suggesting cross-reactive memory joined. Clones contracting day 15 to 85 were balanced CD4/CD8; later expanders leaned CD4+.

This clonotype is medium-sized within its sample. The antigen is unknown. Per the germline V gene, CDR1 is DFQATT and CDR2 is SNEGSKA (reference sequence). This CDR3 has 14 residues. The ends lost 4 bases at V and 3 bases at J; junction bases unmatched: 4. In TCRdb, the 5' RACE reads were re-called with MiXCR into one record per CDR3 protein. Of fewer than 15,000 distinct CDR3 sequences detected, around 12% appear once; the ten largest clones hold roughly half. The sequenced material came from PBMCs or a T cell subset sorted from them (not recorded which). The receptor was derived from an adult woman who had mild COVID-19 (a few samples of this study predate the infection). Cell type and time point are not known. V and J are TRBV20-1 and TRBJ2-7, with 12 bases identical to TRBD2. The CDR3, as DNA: TGCAGTGCTATGCAGACTAGCGGGAGCTACGAGCAGTACTTC. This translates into CSAMQTSGSYEQYF.